This T cell receptor (beta chain) was captured in a study of blood T cell repertoires in COVID-19. Turning to the study itself: Some COVID-19 samples were acute and others convalescent; all came from the United States, Italy and Spain.

Germline V gene sequence: CDR1 SGHNT, CDR2 YYREEE (reference sequence). There are 13 residues in the CDR3. V was clipped by 7 bases and J by 4 bases, with 11 bases between them. Residents of about two dozen US areas, aged about 18 to 95 years, made up the participants. Two consecutive negative NP/OP PCR tests, clearance, or resolved symptoms defined Cohort 3 recovery. Original analysis: Counts of nucleated cells, estimated from reference gene primer amplification, were obtained. The protocol was immunoSEQ multiplex PCR, while the TCRdb copy is restricted to in-frame clones and leaves out a portion. V, J and clone size were drawn from that table, and D and trimming were deduced from the DNA. The table lists about 390,000 clones, around 87% of them singletons, with approximately 10% in the top ten.

The J gene is TRBJ2-2, the V gene TRBV5-4; D is unclear. The sample consisted of PBMCs or T cells enriched from blood (not recorded which). The sequence derives from a woman aged 45-65 years who had recovered from COVID-19. The CDR3 reads CASSNPGTGELFF. The CDR3 bases are TGTGCCAGCTCGAACCCAGGCACCGGGGAGCTGTTTTTT.